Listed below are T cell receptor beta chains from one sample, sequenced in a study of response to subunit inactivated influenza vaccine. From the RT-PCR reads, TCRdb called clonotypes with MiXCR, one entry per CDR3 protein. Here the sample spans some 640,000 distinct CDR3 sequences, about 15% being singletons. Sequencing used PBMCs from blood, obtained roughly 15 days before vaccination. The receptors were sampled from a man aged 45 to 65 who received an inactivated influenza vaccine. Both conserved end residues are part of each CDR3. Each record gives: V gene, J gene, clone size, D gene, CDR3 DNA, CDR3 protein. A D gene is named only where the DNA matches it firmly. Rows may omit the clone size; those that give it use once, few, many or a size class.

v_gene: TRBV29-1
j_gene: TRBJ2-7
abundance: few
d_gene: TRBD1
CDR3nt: TGCAGCGTTGATGCCGGGACAGGGGAGATCGAGCAGTACTTC
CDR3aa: CSVDAGTGEIEQYF

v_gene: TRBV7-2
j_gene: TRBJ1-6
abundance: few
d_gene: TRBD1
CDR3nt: TGTGCCAGCAGCACACGGACAGGGGGCCGAAATTCACCCCTCCACTTT
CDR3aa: CASSTRTGGRNSPLHF

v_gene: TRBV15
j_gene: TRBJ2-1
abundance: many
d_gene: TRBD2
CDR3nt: TGTGCCACCAGCACTCTAGCGGGAGATAACAATGAGCAGTTCTTC
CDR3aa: CATSTLAGDNNEQFF

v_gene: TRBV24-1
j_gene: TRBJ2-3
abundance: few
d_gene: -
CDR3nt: TGTGCCACCAGTCTCCGACAGCCTAGCACAGATACGCAGTATTTT
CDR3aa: CATSLRQPSTDTQYF

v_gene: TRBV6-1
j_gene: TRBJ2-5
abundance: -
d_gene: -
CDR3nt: TGTGCCAGCAGGACACCCCTAGGGGTTGGGGTACAAGAGACCCAGTACTTC
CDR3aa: CASRTPLGVGVQETQYF

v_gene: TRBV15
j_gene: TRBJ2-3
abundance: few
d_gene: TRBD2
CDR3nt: TGTGCCACCAGCGGCGGACTAGCGGGAGAGACAGATACGCAGTATTTT
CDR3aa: CATSGGLAGETDTQYF

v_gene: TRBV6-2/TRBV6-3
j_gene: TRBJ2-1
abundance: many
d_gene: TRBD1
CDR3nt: TGTGCCAGCAGTCCACAGGGGTACAATGAGCAGTTCTTC
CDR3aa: CASSPQGYNEQFF

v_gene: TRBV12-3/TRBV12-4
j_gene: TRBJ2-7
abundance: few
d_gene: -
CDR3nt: TGTGCCAGCAGGGAAACAGGCTACGAGCAGTACTTC
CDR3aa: CASRETGYEQYF

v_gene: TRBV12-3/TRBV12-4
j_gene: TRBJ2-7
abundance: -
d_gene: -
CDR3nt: TGTGCCAGCAGTTTGGTGGGGGCCGGAACCTACGAGCAGTACTTC
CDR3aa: CASSLVGAGTYEQYF

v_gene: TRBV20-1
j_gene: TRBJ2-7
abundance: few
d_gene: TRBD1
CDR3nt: TGCAGTGCCTCGGGGTTAATAACTTGGGCAGGGGGTTCCTACGAGCAGTACTTC
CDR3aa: CSASGLITWAGGSYEQYF

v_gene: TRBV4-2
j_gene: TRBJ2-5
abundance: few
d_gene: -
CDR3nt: TGTGCCAGCAGCCAAGATCAACGGGCCCTCCTTTCGGCCCAGTACTTC
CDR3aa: CASSQDQRALLSAQYF

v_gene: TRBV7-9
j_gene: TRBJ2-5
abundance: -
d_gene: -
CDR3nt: TGTGCCAGCAGCTTGGGGCAGCAGACCCAGTACTTC
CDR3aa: CASSLGQQTQYF

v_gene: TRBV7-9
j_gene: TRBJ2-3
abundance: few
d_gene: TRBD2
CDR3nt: TGCACTAGCGGGAACACAGATACGCAGTATTTT
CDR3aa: CTSGNTDTQYF

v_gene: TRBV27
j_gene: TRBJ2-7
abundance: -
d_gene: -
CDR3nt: TGTGCCAGCAGTTTCTCGACTAACTACGAGCAGTACTTC
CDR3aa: CASSFSTNYEQYF

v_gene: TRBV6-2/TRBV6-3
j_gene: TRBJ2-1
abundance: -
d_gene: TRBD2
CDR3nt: TGTGCCAGCAGTTACGGGCTAGCGGGAGTTCGGGAGCAGTTCTTC
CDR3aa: CASSYGLAGVREQFF

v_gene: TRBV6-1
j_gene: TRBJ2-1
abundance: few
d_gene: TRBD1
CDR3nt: TGTTCAACCGGGACAGGGTTCTACAATGAGCAGTTCTTC
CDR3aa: CSTGTGFYNEQFF

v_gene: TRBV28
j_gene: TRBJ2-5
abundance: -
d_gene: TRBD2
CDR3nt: TGTGCCAGCAGTAGAGCGGGAGCGGGTGAGACCCAGTACTTC
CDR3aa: CASSRAGAGETQYF

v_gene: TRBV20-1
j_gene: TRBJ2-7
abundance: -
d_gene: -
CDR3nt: TGCAGTGCTAGAGGGGGCCCCGGAATCAACGAGCAGTACTTC
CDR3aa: CSARGGPGINEQYF

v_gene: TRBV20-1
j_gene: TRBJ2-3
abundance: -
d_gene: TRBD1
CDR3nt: TGCAGTGCTAGAGGGGATTGGGCAGGGGGCTTGCCAGATACGCAGTATTTT
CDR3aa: CSARGDWAGGLPDTQYF